This T cell receptor (beta chain) was identified during a study of cytomegalovirus exposure and HLA in healthy donors (dated by TCRdb to about 2017). In the study overall: An earlier analysis of approximately 640 of the donors reported 250 to 300 Gb of sequence data and around 120 million unique TCR beta sequences from about 200 million T cells. Around 330 gigabases of sequencing data and approximately 91 million unique TCR sequences made up an early release that covered fewer than 650 HLA-typed donors. Of the roughly 420 genotyped donors, over 80% were placed in the genetic ancestry cluster associated with self-reported Caucasian donors. The study was designed to test whether signatures of past pathogen exposure could be identified by cataloging public T cell receptors. The T cell repertoires of some 700 subjects were profiled by immunosequencing and related to cytomegalovirus serostatus. In addition to the first cohort of roughly 670 subjects, a separate validation cohort of approximately 110 different subjects was used. The study combined high-throughput TCR immunosequencing, statistical association of individual TCRs with disease status, and machine learning to predict cytomegalovirus infection status. To study patterns of TCR occurrence, a later analysis re-analyzed previously published TCR beta repertoires from several hundred donors and added high-resolution HLA genotyping. The later analysis used no new phenotypic data to find candidate immune exposures, relying instead on TCR beta sequences and their occurrence across donors. An earlier analysis of more than 450 of the donors used high-throughput TCR beta sequencing to judge whether each TCR beta V gene segment behaved as functional or pseudogenic. Donor age, sex, ethnicity and CMV serostatus were compiled together with the repertoire data. Genome-wide SNP genotypes for about 65% of the 666 donors were used in a later genetic analysis, which treated that subset as a discovery cohort. All discovery cohort repertoires had been generated on a single sequencing platform. HLA typing included class I and class II loci at four-digit resolution. Typing coverage varied by locus: about 620-630 donors for A, B, C, DRB1 and DQB1; roughly 560 for DQA1; about 590 for DPA1; roughly 450 for DPB1. Because of strong linkage in the cohort, a handful of DR-DQ haplotypes were treated as single units for association and clustering. Among roughly 400 genotyped donors of the cohort, an average of approximately 220,000 unique TCR beta nucleotide sequences was sequenced per donor, of which about 18% were non-productive.

The cohort was made up of 666 healthy bone marrow donors. At the time of sampling, every cohort member was nominally healthy, though immune exposures that went unrecorded were likely present. The donor tested CMV seropositive and was one of the 289 seropositive cohort members. Every donor gave a peripheral blood sample, and the peripheral blood mononuclear cells from that sample were used for TCR beta sequencing. Genomic DNA was extracted from the blood cell samples with the Qiagen DNeasy Blood Extraction Kit. A word on this clone: Its antigen specificity is not known.

Receptor libraries were prepared by the immunoSEQ multiplex PCR assay. A mixture of 60 forward primers for TCR Vbeta segments and 13 reverse primers for TCR Jbeta segments was used in the multiplex PCR. The CDR3 region of rearranged TCR beta genes was amplified from genomic DNA by a multiplex PCR assay. Amplified TCR beta libraries were sequenced as 87-base-pair reads on the Illumina HiSeq System. As for the original processing: A later analysis counted tens of millions of unique TCR beta chains across the 650 to 700 repertoires, and some 12 million of these chains were shared by at least two donors. Raw reads were error-corrected and collapsed into unique sequences by a nearest-neighbor algorithm in which closely related sequences were merged to remove PCR and sequencing errors. To assign V, D and J gene segments, CDR3 sequences were aligned to IMGT reference sequences. Each retained sequence needed at least a six-nucleotide match to both a V gene segment and a J gene segment. A rearrangement was called productive if the CDR3 had no stop codons and remained in frame with V and J, and every other rearrangement was called non-productive. Following IMGT convention, CDR3 was defined as the stretch from the second conserved V-encoded cysteine to the conserved J-encoded phenylalanine. In an earlier analysis of 587 of the donors, sequences lacking an unambiguous match to a single V gene segment were excluded. In an earlier analysis of several hundred of the donors, V segments were called functional above 56.7% productive rearrangements and were called segregating when the between-donor standard deviation exceeded 5%. A statistical classification framework was built to diagnose cytomegalovirus status from the catalog of TCR beta chain sequences. A later analysis assigned V and J genes by comparing TCR nucleotide sequences with IMGT/GENE-DB human TR gene sequences. A later analysis assigned CDR3 sequences and most-parsimonious VDJ recombination scenarios with the TCRdist pipeline. A later analysis defined each TCR beta chain by its CDR3 amino acid sequence plus V-gene family, and excluded reads lacking a unique V-gene family. As a way to deal with suspected cross-contamination and a sequencing artifact, a later analysis dropped hundreds of nucleotide sequences that were highly shared and had low generation probability. For each public chain, a later analysis derived a clonal expansion index from normalized ranks of inferred template counts within each repertoire. Generation probabilities in a later analysis came from a VDJ recombination model fitted to out-of-frame rearrangements, and those results were checked against IGoR. A later analysis scored TCR-TCR, TCR-HLA and TCR-CMV co-occurrence with hypergeometric tests, applying a repertoire-size bias correction to TCR pairs. To estimate false discovery rates, a later analysis permuted the HLA or CMV assignments 20 times. A later analysis grouped co-occurring TCRs with DBSCAN, adding TCRdist sequence similarity when clustering within HLA-allele-positive subsets. Repertoires with fewer than 30,000 or more than 120,000 public chains were left out of co-occurrence clustering, as were five repertoires with anomalous nucleotide sharing. What TCRdb holds here is the immuneACCESS table cut down to in-frame rearrangements. Part of the clones is not present; checked against another copy, under half of the missing clones reflect an unresolved V gene, and the others are unexplained. V and J calls and clone size are as listed in that table; D and trimming were resolved from the DNA. This sample's listing comprises tens of thousands of clones. The ten largest make up about 12% of the sample.

The research as a whole found: When HLA alleles, especially DR and DQ, strongly co-occurred, attributing TCR associations to individual alleles was difficult. A cluster of highly shared sequence variants was judged likely to be a technical artifact of the sequencing pipeline. Because counts were too low, roughly 17 rarely observed V segments, including chromosome 9 orphons, were left out of the earlier analysis of 500 to 750 of the donors. Sequencing depth was assumed to be roughly uniform across donors in the presence/absence analyses, though that assumption may not hold. An association between a missense DCLRE1C variant and V-gene and J-gene trimming of TCR beta chains was found in a later genetic analysis and replicated in an independent cohort. Compared with the roughly 670-donor mean, donors in an Asian-associated ancestry cluster had fewer N-insertions in productive TCRs, according to a later genetic analysis. Three of the identified cytomegalovirus-associated TCR beta chains were confirmed in vitro to be specific for cytomegalovirus antigens. An earlier analysis of approximately 570 of the donors showed that most TCR beta V segments appeared in productive rearrangements either about 87% or about 30% of the time, which broadly matched IMGT annotations. A later analysis associated 17,000 or so TCR beta sequences with specific HLA alleles at a false discovery rate of 0.05. While some public TCRs were present in many individuals, most TCR sequences turned up only very rarely across donors. In a later analysis, TCR association rates were found to vary across HLA loci, with the most associated TCRs seen for DRB1 alleles and the fewest for HLA-C alleles. In this cohort, only TCR beta chains were sequenced, and detectable features were limited by the absence of alpha or paired-chain data. According to a later analysis, most CMV-associated TCR beta chains appeared to be HLA-restricted, and the HLA associations seemed to be driven largely by CMV exposure. Correlated functional status among segregating V segments might be attributable to linkage disequilibrium, but an unknown experimental factor could not be ruled out. Cytomegalovirus status was reported to be diagnosed by the classifier with high specificity and sensitivity in both the original and validation cohorts. Because HLA typing was missing for some donors at each locus, association tests included only the typed subset. According to a later analysis, parvovirus B19, influenza, CMV and Epstein-Barr virus appeared linked to several top co-occurrence clusters. In a later analysis, HLA-associated TCR beta chains were found to be more clonally expanded and to have lower generation probabilities than equally common non-associated chains. It was suggested by the authors that the approach could potentially be generalized to other disease states and immunological phenotypes. A further reported finding was that TCR beta sequences accurately predicted the HLA-A and HLA-B alleles for most subjects in the first cohort. Immune exposure information for the cohort was limited to CMV serostatus. Because the 87-base-pair reads could not distinguish some IMGT-functional V segments, including TRBV6-2 and TRBV6-3, those segments were excluded. A total of 164 TCR beta chains were listed by the study as associated with cytomegalovirus.

There are 15 amino acids in the CDR3, from cysteine to phenylalanine inclusive. The sequence is cut down to CDR3 DNA, 45 bases in frame from base 1. The germline V gene specifies SGHRS as CDR1 and YFSETQ as CDR2. At the junction V is shortened by 4 bases and J by 10 bases; bases outside the gene matches: 8. The chain couples TRBV5-1 to TRBJ1-6; 10 nucleotides in the junction match TRBD1. This TCR was sampled from a woman in her fifties or sixties in good health and CMV-seropositive. The sequenced sample was PBMCs. The CDR3 sequence is CASSNPGQGQSPLHF. The bases read TGCGCCAGCAGCAACCCGGGACAGGGGCAATCACCCCTCCACTTT.